This entry is about one T cell receptor (beta chain). Its antigen is currently unknown. The CDR3 is made up of 13 amino acids. V dropped 1 base and J dropped 4 bases, with 5 bases sitting between them. Germline-derived CDR1 and CDR2 are MGHRA and YSYEKL. The sample belongs to a study of T cell responses to AZD1222 COVID-19 vaccine. Only in-frame clones appear in the TCRdb table, and some are missing; sequencing was by immunoSEQ multiplex PCR. The sample has approximately 71,000 clones; 60% to 85% are singletons. Study results and caveats: Only five or six individuals given AZD1222 were seropositive at baseline.

The receptor comes from an adult in good health. This chain joins TRBV4-1 and TRBJ1-5; D uncertain. This specimen consisted of peripheral blood, obtained on day 0 of AZD1222 vaccination. The CDR3 sequence: CASSQVANQPQHF. The CDR3 DNA follows: TGCGCCAGCAGCCAAGTAGCAAATCAGCCCCAGCATTTT.